A selection of T cell receptor beta chains follows, all from one sample in a study of blood T cell repertoires in COVID-19. Sequencing used immunoSEQ multiplex PCR; TCRdb keeps in-frame clones, though not all of them. The data hold almost 50,000 clones, with roughly 84% observed a single time. What was sequenced was peripheral blood. The receptors here all came from a man in his fifties or sixties with acute or convalescent COVID-19. Each CDR3 is given with its conserved first and last residue. D genes are given only for firm matches. Clone sizes are given selectively: once, few, many, or a class where the clone is expanded.

TRBJ2-7	11	TRBV30	.	TRBD2	CAWTGGYEQYF	TGTGCCTGGACGGGGGGGTACGAGCAGTACTTC
TRBJ2-1	17	TRBV5-6	.	TRBD2	CASSLESGGAGGNEQFF	TGTGCCAGCAGCTTAGAAAGCGGGGGGGCCGGGGGCAATGAGCAGTTCTTC
TRBJ2-2	15	TRBV7-2	.	.	CASSLLPRWTGELFF	TGTGCCAGCAGCCTCCTCCCTCGGTGGACCGGGGAGCTGTTTTTT
TRBJ2-5	12	TRBV24-1	.	.	CATSDPQETQYF	TGTGCCACCAGTGATCCTCAAGAGACCCAGTACTTC
TRBJ2-7	13	TRBV23-1	.	TRBD1	CAMEPGQGHEQYF	TGCGCCATGGAGCCGGGACAGGGCCACGAGCAGTACTTC
TRBJ2-2	16	TRBV9	.	TRBD1	CASSVGGTGNSGELFF	TGTGCCAGCAGCGTAGGTGGGACAGGGAACTCCGGGGAGCTGTTTTTT
TRBJ2-3	15	TRBV30	.	TRBD2	CAWSGLAGFTDTQYF	TGTGCCTGGAGTGGGCTAGCGGGGTTCACAGATACGCAGTATTTT
TRBJ2-3	12	TRBV2	.	.	CASSRSEDTQYF	TGTGCCAGCAGTCGGAGTGAAGATACGCAGTATTTT
TRBJ2-1	15	TRBV14	once	TRBD1	CASSQETGGWDEQFF	TGTGCCAGCAGCCAAGAGACAGGGGGCTGGGATGAGCAGTTCTTC
TRBJ1-2	14	TRBV29-1	.	TRBD1	CSVQEDRGPYGYTF	TGCAGCGTACAAGAAGACAGGGGGCCCTATGGCTACACCTTC
TRBJ1-2	15	TRBV7-2	.	.	CASSLTGTPNFGYTF	TGTGCCAGCAGCTTAACCGGGACACCGAATTTTGGCTACACCTTC
TRBJ2-3	17	TRBV3-1/TRBV3-2	.	TRBD2	CASSQAAGGVHTDTQYF	TGTGCCAGCAGCCAAGCCGCGGGGGGGGTCCACACAGATACGCAGTATTTT
TRBJ2-1	15	TRBV5-4	.	.	CASREFGLLNNEQFF	TGTGCCAGCAGGGAATTTGGACTATTAAACAATGAGCAGTTCTTC
TRBJ1-5	12	TRBV29-1	.	TRBD1	CSVGDSLQPQHF	TGCAGCGTCGGGGACAGCCTCCAGCCCCAGCATTTT
TRBJ2-5	13	TRBV4-1	.	TRBD1	CASSIQGLETQYF	TGCGCCAGCAGCATACAGGGGTTAGAGACCCAGTACTTC
TRBJ2-2	18	TRBV11-2	once	.	CASSSPSLGGAVTGELFF	TGTGCCAGCAGCTCCCCGAGCCTAGGGGGGGCGGTCACCGGGGAGCTGTTTTTT
TRBJ2-5	15	TRBV6-2/TRBV6-3	.	.	CASSFTAGYQETQYF	TGTGCCAGCAGTTTTACGGCCGGGTACCAAGAGACCCAGTACTTC
TRBJ2-1	15	TRBV6-2/TRBV6-3	.	TRBD2	CASSIAGGPYNEQFF	TGTGCCAGCAGTATAGCGGGAGGGCCCTACAATGAGCAGTTCTTC
TRBJ1-5	15	TRBV28	.	TRBD1	CASRHTGASNQPQHF	TGTGCCAGCAGACATACAGGGGCGAGCAATCAGCCCCAGCATTTT
TRBJ1-1	15	TRBV10-3	.	.	CAISESNQGWTEAFF	TGTGCCATCAGTGAGTCGAATCAGGGTTGGACTGAAGCTTTCTTT
TRBJ2-1	16	TRBV7-8	.	TRBD2	CASSSRTSGSYNEQFF	TGTGCCAGCAGCTCCCGGACTAGCGGGAGCTACAATGAGCAGTTCTTC
TRBJ2-5	15	TRBV7-2	.	.	CASSLGGSNTGTQYF	TGTGCCAGCAGCCTAGGAGGATCCAACACCGGGACCCAGTACTTC
TRBJ2-7	11	TRBV6-2/TRBV6-3	few	.	CASSYSIEQYF	TGTGCCAGCAGTTACTCTATAGAGCAGTACTTC
TRBJ2-7	11	TRBV6-5	.	TRBD1	CASRTGTGLYF	TGTGCCAGCAGGACCGGGACAGGGTTATACTTC
TRBJ1-2	12	TRBV10-3	.	TRBD1	CAISDLRDRKSF	TGTGCCATCAGTGACCTCCGGGACAGAAAGTCCTTC
TRBJ2-7	15	TRBV3-1/TRBV3-2	.	TRBD2	CASSQGSGRTYEQYF	TGTGCCAGCAGCCAAGGTAGCGGGAGGACCTACGAGCAGTACTTC
TRBJ2-1	18	TRBV24-1	few	TRBD2	CATSDSGLAGAKLNEQFF	TGTGCCACCAGTGATTCCGGACTAGCGGGTGCAAAACTTAATGAGCAGTTCTTC
TRBJ2-1	11	TRBV12-5	.	.	CASGEAGEQFF	TGTGCTAGTGGTGAGGCGGGTGAGCAGTTCTTC
TRBJ1-3	14	TRBV30	once	.	CAWSPGTSGNTIYF	TGTGCCTGGTCCCCAGGGACTTCAGGAAACACCATATATTTT
TRBJ1-2	15	TRBV27	.	TRBD1	CASSFGDRVYGGYTF	TGTGCCAGCAGTTTCGGGGACAGGGTTTATGGTGGCTACACCTTC
TRBJ1-5	13	TRBV30	once	TRBD1	CACTGQGNQPQHF	TGTGCCTGTACCGGACAGGGCAATCAGCCCCAGCATTTT
TRBJ1-1	12	TRBV11-3	.	TRBD1	CASSSDRGEAFF	TGTGCCAGCAGCTCCGACAGGGGAGAAGCTTTCTTT
TRBJ2-1	16	TRBV6-2/TRBV6-3	.	.	CASSYSYRVIGNEQFF	TGTGCCAGCAGTTACTCGTACAGGGTGATAGGAAATGAGCAGTTCTTC
TRBJ2-5	14	TRBV5-5	.	TRBD1	CASSSGQVKETQYF	TGTGCCAGCAGCTCGGGACAGGTCAAGGAGACCCAGTACTTC
TRBJ2-1	14	TRBV6-6	.	.	CASSYEVLTGEQFF	TGTGCCAGCAGTTACGAGGTGTTAACGGGTGAGCAGTTCTTC
TRBJ2-2	18	TRBV11-2	.	TRBD2	CASSAQTSGRWDTGELFF	TGTGCCAGCAGCGCCCAGACTAGCGGGAGATGGGACACCGGGGAGCTGTTTTTT
TRBJ2-3	13	TRBV19	once	.	CASSIGGGDTQYF	TGTGCCAGTAGTATAGGAGGAGGAGATACGCAGTATTTT
TRBJ2-3	15	TRBV6-6	.	TRBD2	CASKLAGAATDTQYF	TGTGCCAGCAAGCTAGCGGGGGCCGCCACAGATACGCAGTATTTT
TRBJ1-4	14	TRBV18	.	.	CASSPGGVGEKLFF	TGTGCCAGCTCACCAGGCGGGGTGGGTGAAAAACTGTTTTTT
TRBJ2-4	15	TRBV20-1	.	.	CSASLRGGTKNIQYF	TGCAGTGCTAGTCTTAGGGGGGGCACCAAAAACATTCAGTACTTC
TRBJ2-1	13	TRBV7-9	.	.	CASSLGTENEQFF	TGTGCCAGCAGCTTAGGGACAGAAAATGAGCAGTTCTTC
TRBJ2-7	15	TRBV10-3	.	TRBD1	CAISYGTGTEMEQYF	TGTGCCATCAGCTATGGGACAGGGACCGAGATGGAGCAGTACTTC
TRBJ2-3	15	TRBV5-1	.	TRBD2	CASSLGTTKGDTQYF	TGCGCCAGCAGCCTCGGGACTACCAAAGGGGATACGCAGTATTTT
TRBJ2-1	17	TRBV6-2/TRBV6-3	.	TRBD2	CASSDPPLAGTYNEQFF	TGTGCCAGCAGCGACCCCCCACTAGCGGGGACCTACAATGAGCAGTTCTTC
TRBJ1-2	15	TRBV7-9	few	.	CASSLAGTSGYGYTF	TGTGCCAGCAGCTTAGCGGGAACAAGCGGCTATGGCTACACCTTC
TRBJ1-2	16	TRBV4-2	.	.	CASSQDHQAGDYGYTF	TGTGCCAGCAGCCAAGATCATCAGGCGGGGGACTATGGCTACACCTTC
TRBJ1-2	17	TRBV15	.	.	CATSRERALDRAYGYTF	TGTGCCACCAGCAGAGAAAGGGCACTGGACAGAGCTTATGGCTACACCTTC
TRBJ2-2	13	TRBV11-3	.	.	CASSRTVAGELFF	TGTGCCAGCAGCCGGACAGTCGCCGGGGAGCTGTTTTTT
TRBJ2-7	12	TRBV7-9	.	TRBD1	CASSSRTGQQYF	TGTGCCAGCAGCTCACGGACAGGCCAACAGTACTTC
TRBJ2-2	15	TRBV19	.	.	CASSIAKGSTGELFF	TGTGCCAGTAGTATAGCTAAGGGGTCCACCGGGGAGCTGTTTTTT
TRBJ1-6	15	TRBV6-5	.	TRBD1	CASRSTGVGNSPLHF	TGTGCCAGCAGGTCTACAGGGGTAGGAAATTCACCCCTCCACTTT
TRBJ1-3	17	TRBV3-1/TRBV3-2	.	TRBD1	CASSQGRQGRSGNTIYF	TGTGCCAGCAGCCAAGGTAGACAGGGCCGCTCTGGAAACACCATATATTTT